These 32 T cell receptor beta chains share one sample of origin, sequenced in a study of T cell responses to AZD1222 COVID-19 vaccine. The method was immunoSEQ multiplex PCR; TCRdb's version includes in-frame clones alone and lacks a portion of them. The table shows around 100,000 clones, with roughly 85% occurring only once. The sequencing used peripheral blood, collected 28 days after the second AZD1222 dose. The receptors come from an adult who received the AZD1222 COVID-19 vaccine.

The chain combines TRBV18 with TRBJ2-7, with D possibly being TRBD1 (6 bases). Trimming shortened V by 8 bases and J by 3 bases, and 17 bases separated the two germline ends. The CDR3 has 14 amino acids. CDR1 and CDR2 (germline): KGHSH, LQKENI. The chain's CDR3 is CASAESETGYEQYF. As DNA, the CDR3 is TGTGCCAGCGCAGAATCCGAGACAGGCTACGAGCAGTACTTC. Based on the CDR3 plus reference TRBV18 and TRBJ2-7, the full variable domain is NAGVMQNPRHLVRRRGQEARLRCSPMKGHSHVYWYRQLPEEGLKFMVYLQKENIIDESGMPKERFSAEFPKEGPSILRIQQVVRGDSAAYFCASAESETGYEQYFGPGTRLTVT.

The V gene is TRBV19, the J gene TRBJ2-1; maybe TRBD2 (5 bases). This CDR3 contains 15 residues. The germline gives CDR1 LNHDA, CDR2 SQIVND (reference sequence). V lost 5 bases, J lost 10 bases, and 21 bases lay in between. DNA of the CDR3: TGTGCCAGTAGTCTGGGTGCCTCCGGGAAGCTAGAGCAGTTCTTC. Translation: CASSLGASGKLEQFF.

The V gene is TRBV28, the J gene TRBJ1-2, with TRBD1 matching 7 bases. Germline CDR1 and CDR2: MDHEN and SYDVKM. The CDR3 loop spans 13 amino acids. V shed 7 bases and J 10 bases; nucleotides not matched to a gene: 12. The CDR3 sequence is CASTPPGQWHYTF. The CDR3 coding sequence is TGTGCCAGCACCCCTCCGGGACAGTGGCACTACACCTTC.

V usage is TRBV2 and J usage is TRBJ1-5, with 7 nucleotides matching TRBD1. The CDR3 loop spans 13 amino acids. Trimming at V came to 4 bases and at J to 6 bases, leaving 3 bases not matched to a gene. In germline, CDR1 is SNHLY, CDR2 FYNNEI. The CDR3 loop reads CASSGGTAQPQHF. CDR3 DNA: TGTGCCAGCAGTGGAGGGACAGCTCAGCCCCAGCATTTT.

This clone appeared a single time. The V call is TRBV5-1, the J call TRBJ1-1, with 7 bases fitting TRBD1. From germline, CDR1 is SGHRS and CDR2 YFSETQ. This CDR3 has 14 residues. The junction had 14 bases not matched to a gene; V was cut back by 4 bases and J by 11 bases. DNA of the CDR3: TGCGCCAGCAGCGAAACCGGGACAGCGTTTAGCGCTTTCTTT. Amino acid sequence: CASSETGTAFSAFF.

The rearrangement joins TRBV2 to TRBJ1-1; TRBD1 is a possible D gene (6 bases). This CDR3 is 14 amino acids long. Germline V CDR1 and CDR2: SNHLY, FYNNEI. Trimming pared 1 base from V and 1 base from J, leaving 7 bases between. The CDR3 bases are TGTGCCAGCAGTGAAGACAGGGCGAACACTGAAGCTTTCTTT. This encodes CASSEDRANTEAFF.

The chain carries TRBV6-1 and TRBJ1-6; D possibly corresponds to TRBD1 (6 bases). CDR1 MNHNS and CDR2 SASEGT come from the germline V gene. V lost 4 bases and J 8 bases, leaving 15 bases between the germline ends. The CDR3 covers 15 residues. The CDR3: CASSGTENRDSPLHF. DNA for the CDR3: TGTGCCAGCAGTGGGACAGAAAATCGGGATTCACCCCTCCACTTT.

The V call is TRBV5-4, the J call TRBJ2-3; D call uncertain. V was cut by 0 bases and J by 1 base, with 3 bases left in between. Germline values: CDR1 SGHNT, CDR2 YYREEE (reference sequence). This CDR3 has 13 amino acids. The CDR3 sequence: CASSLVGTDTQYF. CDR3 nucleotides: TGTGCCAGCAGCTTGGTTGGCACAGATACGCAGTATTTT.

The rearrangement links TRBV6-5 to TRBJ2-7; TRBD1 might be the D (6 bases). Trimming took off 6 bases at V and 3 bases at J, with 12 bases between the two ends. This CDR3 comprises 13 residues. The germline CDR1 and CDR2 sequences are MNHEY and SVGAGI. The CDR3 reads CASRPGHNYEQYF. The DNA of the CDR3 is TGTGCCAGCAGACCGGGACACAACTACGAGCAGTACTTC.

The chain links TRBV6-5 to TRBJ1-4; D is perhaps TRBD1 (5 bases). The CDR3 spans 15 residues. Germline assignment: CDR1 MNHEY and CDR2 SVGAGI. Trimming cost V 4 bases and J 7 bases, with 16 bases left between them. CDR3 sequence: CASSCRDRGCEKLFF. In DNA, the CDR3 is TGTGCCAGCAGTTGCCGGGACCGAGGTTGTGAAAAACTGTTTTTT.

This sequence joins TRBV5-1 and TRBJ2-2, with D tentatively TRBD2 (5 bases). The CDR3 runs 14 residues. Trimming stripped 0 bases from V and 6 bases from J, with 9 bases between. Germline loops: CDR1 SGHRS, CDR2 YFSETQ. Written as DNA, the CDR3 is TGCGCCAGCAGCTTGGCCTTCGGGGCCGGGGAGCTGTTTTTT. Encoded protein: CASSLAFGAGELFF.

V and J are TRBV3-1 (or the pseudogene TRBV3-2) and TRBJ2-3; 9 nucleotides align to TRBD1. V trimming: 3 bases; J trimming: 2 bases; junction bases outside the gene matches: 6. Germline-derived CDR1 and CDR2 are LGHDT and YNNKEL (reference sequence). This CDR3 spans 16 amino acids. As DNA, the CDR3 is TGTGCCAGCAGCCAGGGGACAGGGTCGTTCACAGATACGCAGTATTTT. Its translation is CASSQGTGSFTDTQYF.

This clone was seen once. V is TRBV9 and J is TRBJ2-3; D uncertain. V shed 1 base and J shed 4 bases, with 4 bases lying between them. The CDR3 covers 12 residues. Germline lookup yields CDR1 SGDLS and CDR2 YYNGEE. In DNA, the CDR3 is TGTGCCAGCAGCGTAAATCCAGATACGCAGTATTTT. Translating it yields CASSVNPDTQYF. Full variable domain (rest looked up from reference TRBV9 and TRBJ2-3): DSGVTQTPKHLITATGQRVTLRCSPRSGDLSVYWYQQSLDQGLQFLIQYYNGEERAKGNILERFSAQQFPDLHSELNLSSLELGDSALYFCASSVNPDTQYFGPGTRLTVL.

V gene TRBV2 combines with J gene TRBJ2-7; TRBD2 aligns across 10 bases. CDR1 is SNHLY and CDR2 is FYNNEI in the germline V gene. V was clipped by 4 bases and J by 4 bases; unmatched bases: 4. CDR3 length equals 14 residues. CDR3 residues: CASSAASGSYEQYF. In nucleotides, the CDR3 is TGTGCCAGCAGTGCGGCTAGCGGGAGTTACGAGCAGTACTTC.

CDR3 DNA sequence: TGTGCCAGCAGATTAAGACAGCTGTATAGCAATCAGCCCCAGCATTTT. Protein product: CASRLRQLYSNQPQHF. This sequence joins TRBV28 and TRBJ1-5, with D possibly matching TRBD1 (5 bases). The germline V gene has CDR1 MDHEN and CDR2 SYDVKM. The CDR3 covers 16 residues. With 6 bases removed from V and 0 bases from J, the gap between germline ends came to 15 bases.

The chain combines TRBV5-4 with TRBJ2-3; D call uncertain. CDR1 is SGHNT, CDR2 YYREEE, per germline (reference sequence). This CDR3 has 13 amino acids. Trimming cost V 0 bases and J 0 bases, with 2 bases left between them. The CDR3 sequence: CASSLDSTDTQYF. The CDR3 DNA reads TGTGCCAGCAGCTTGGATAGCACAGATACGCAGTATTTT.

V usage is TRBV14 and J usage is TRBJ2-7; D gene unclear. Germline-derived CDR1 and CDR2 are SGHDN and FVKESK. The CDR3 consists of 14 residues. Trimming cost V 8 bases and J 2 bases, with 16 bases left between them. The CDR3 sequence is CASARARAPYEQYF. CDR3 bases: TGTGCCAGCGCTCGGGCTAGGGCCCCCTACGAGCAGTACTTC.

The gene calls are TRBV28 and TRBJ2-7; 15 bases are a match to TRBD2. CDR3 length equals 17 residues. The junction had 5 bases not matched to a gene; V was cut back by 1 base and J by 4 bases. Germline V CDR1 and CDR2: MDHEN, SYDVKM. The CDR3 DNA is TGTGCCAGCAGTTTATTCGGGACTAGCGGGAGGAGGTACGAGCAGTACTTC. This sequence encodes CASSLFGTSGRRYEQYF.

This chain connects TRBV15 to TRBJ2-7; tentatively, D is TRBD1 (8 bases). Between the trimmed V and J ends, which lost 4 bases and 3 bases, there was a span of 16 bases. Germline CDR1 reads LNHNV; CDR2 reads YYDKDF (reference sequence). The CDR3 contains 15 residues. Written as DNA, the CDR3 is TGTGCCACCAGCACCGCTACAGGGGGGGGCTACGAGCAGTACTTC. Residues: CATSTATGGGYEQYF.

The genes are TRBV28 and TRBJ1-1; D ambiguous. The V end lost 1 base, the J end lost 0 bases, and 6 bases lay between the germline ends. The CDR3 is made up of 14 amino acids. CDR1 MDHEN and CDR2 SYDVKM come from the germline V gene. The CDR3 region has the DNA TGTGCCAGCAGTTTATACACCGTGAACACTGAAGCTTTCTTT. It translates to CASSLYTVNTEAFF.

The gene calls are TRBV7-3 and TRBJ1-1; D not resolved. The CDR3 consists of 15 residues. Germline V gene sequence: CDR1 SGHTA, CDR2 FQGTGA. V was clipped by 0 bases and J by 1 base, with 9 bases between them. CDR3 sequence (DNA): TGTGCCAGCAGCTTAACCCCCGGGAAGAACACTGAAGCTTTCTTT. Residues: CASSLTPGKNTEAFF.

The V gene is TRBV9, the J gene TRBJ1-3; TRBD1 matches 8 bases. CDR3 size: 16 residues. CDR1 and CDR2 from the germline V gene are SGDLS and YYNGEE. The V gene end was trimmed by 0 bases and the J gene end by 3 bases; junction bases not matched to a gene: 5. CDR3 nucleotides: TGTGCCAGCAGCGTAGATTACAGGGGGATTGGAAACACCATATATTTT. Translation gives CASSVDYRGIGNTIYF.

V and J are TRBV7-9 and TRBJ1-6, with a possible D match to TRBD1 (6 bases). Between the trimmed V and J ends, which lost 4 bases and 7 bases, there was a span of 11 bases. CDR1 and CDR2 (germline): SEHNR, FQNEAQ (reference sequence). This CDR3 has 14 residues. The CDR3 region has the DNA TGTGCCAGCAGCTCCGGGACAACAAATTCACCCCTCCACTTT. It encodes CASSSGTTNSPLHF.

V gene TRBV4-1 combines with J gene TRBJ2-3; D gene unclear. Deletions cut 1 base from V and 1 base from J, with 6 bases between. The CDR3 consists of 14 residues. Germline V gene lookup returns CDR1 MGHRA and CDR2 YSYEKL. CDR3 residues: CASSQVHGTDTQYF. DNA for the CDR3: TGCGCCAGCAGCCAAGTGCATGGCACAGATACGCAGTATTTT.

The rearrangement uses TRBV28 and TRBJ2-7; 7 nucleotides match TRBD1. CDR1 and CDR2 from the germline V gene are MDHEN and SYDVKM. The V and J ends lost 1 base and 7 bases, in that order; junction bases with no gene match: 7. The CDR3 is 14 residues long. The CDR3 DNA is TGTGCCAGCAGTTTATTATTAAGGGGGCGAGAGCAGTACTTC. Its protein product is CASSLLLRGREQYF.

The chain recombines TRBV2 with TRBJ2-3; 14 bases match TRBD2. Germline loops: CDR1 SNHLY, CDR2 FYNNEI. J gave up 14 bases and V 9 bases, and 7 bases lay outside the gene matches. The CDR3 covers 12 residues. The CDR3 coding sequence is TGTGCCAGGACTAGCGGGAGGGCCGAGGTGTATTTT. Translating it yields CARTSGRAEVYF.

V gene TRBV30 combines with J gene TRBJ1-4, with a tentative D call TRBD1 (6 bases). This CDR3 has 14 residues. Per germline, CDR1 GTSNPN and CDR2 SVGIG (reference sequence). V gave up 3 bases and J gave up 7 bases, with 15 bases separating them. The CDR3 protein is CAWRKQGGGEKLFF. CDR3 bases: TGTGCCTGGAGGAAACAGGGAGGCGGTGAAAAACTGTTTTTT.

The rearrangement joins TRBV7-8 to TRBJ1-2; no definite D call. CDR1 and CDR2 from the germline V gene are SGHVS and FQNEAQ. Trimming shortened V by 1 base and J by 6 bases, and 9 bases separated the two germline ends. This CDR3 is built from 13 residues. Written as DNA, the CDR3 is TGTGCCAGCAGCTTAGGGAGGGCGGATGGCTACACCTTC. Translation: CASSLGRADGYTF.

The chain recombines TRBV7-9 with TRBJ2-5; TRBD2 matches at 8 bases. This CDR3 contains 15 residues. V lost 6 bases to trimming and J lost 4 bases; unmatched junction nucleotides: 10. The germline gives CDR1 SEHNR, CDR2 FQNEAQ (reference sequence). In DNA, the CDR3 is TGTGCCAGCAGAATGGGACTAGGTGGCGGAGAGACCCAGTACTTC. Translating gives CASRMGLGGGETQYF.

The chain couples TRBV24-1 to TRBJ2-7; TRBD2 agrees at 7 bases. Germline V gene lookup returns CDR1 KGHDR and CDR2 SFDVKD. V gave up 5 bases and J gave up 3 bases; unmatched junction bases: 6. The CDR3 loop spans 14 amino acids. CDR3 sequence (DNA): TGTGCCACCAGTGTCGGGGACTATAGCTACGAGCAGTACTTC. Encoded protein: CATSVGDYSYEQYF.

The chain carries TRBV2 and TRBJ1-5, with 7 nucleotides matching TRBD1. J was trimmed by 1 base and V by 5 bases; bases with no gene match: 11. Germline V lookup: CDR1 SNHLY, CDR2 FYNNEI. The CDR3 has 17 amino acids. The CDR3 DNA reads as TGTGCCAGCAGTCCTCCCCGGGGCAGGGGGAGCAATCAGCCCCAGCATTTT. It is translated as CASSPPRGRGSNQPQHF.

The V and J genes are TRBV5-4 and TRBJ2-1, with TRBD2 identical over 8 bases. Looked up from germline, CDR1 is SGHNT and CDR2 is YYREEE (reference sequence). J lost 3 bases, V lost 2 bases, and 4 bases had no gene match. The CDR3 sequence is 15 residues long. DNA for the CDR3: TGTGCCAGCAGCTTCGGTCGGGAGGGCTACAATGAGCAGTTCTTC. Encoded protein: CASSFGREGYNEQFF.